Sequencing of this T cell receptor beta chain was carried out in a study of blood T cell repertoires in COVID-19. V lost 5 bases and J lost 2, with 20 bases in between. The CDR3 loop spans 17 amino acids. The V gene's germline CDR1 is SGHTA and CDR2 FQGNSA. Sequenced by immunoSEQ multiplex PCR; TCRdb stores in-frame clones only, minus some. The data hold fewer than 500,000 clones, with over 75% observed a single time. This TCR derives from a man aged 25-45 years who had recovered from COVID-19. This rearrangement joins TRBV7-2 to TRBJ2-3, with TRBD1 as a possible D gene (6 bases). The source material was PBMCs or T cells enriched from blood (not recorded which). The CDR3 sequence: CASSDPRQVPFTDTQYF. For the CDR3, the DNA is TGTGCCAGCAGCGACCCGCGACAGGTCCCCTTCACAGATACGCAGTATTTT. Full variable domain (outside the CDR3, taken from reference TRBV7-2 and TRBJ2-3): GAGVSQSPSNKVTEKGKDVELRCDPISGHTALYWYRQSLGQGLEFLIYFQGNSAPDKSGLPSDRFSAERTGGSVSTLTIQRTQQEDSAVYLCASSDPRQVPFTDTQYFGPGTRLTVL.